The clone carrying this T cell receptor (beta chain) appeared many times. Its antigen is still unknown. Libraries of TCR beta came from iRepertoire HTBI primers plus Arm-PCR of CDR3 regions. TCRdb re-called the multiplex PCR reads through MiXCR, storing one row per CDR3 protein. The sample yields roughly 260,000 distinct CDR3 sequences, approximately 18% seen once. These data originate in a study of regulatory T cells in long-lasting Graves disease. Notes on the study in general: Few sampled subjects may have lowered accuracy. Persistent cases of Graves' showed reduced TCR diversity relative to newly diagnosed patients.

As to time point: newly diagnosed GD, antithyroid drugs for less than 3 months. There was RNA extracted from PBMCs, and the TCR library was made from it. Trimming cost V 5 bases and J 6 bases, with 13 bases left between them. CDR1 and CDR2 (germline): DFQATT, SNEGSKA (reference sequence). This CDR3 is 12 amino acids long. The same specimen was also included in a second study, on T cells in Graves' hyperthyroidism and ophthalmopathy. That study reports: The TCR CDR3 was amplified in a first-round RT-PCR using the HTBI primer set. Ophthalmopathy was separated from stable hyperthyroidism by a 13 V-J model.

The sequenced sample was peripheral blood mononuclear cells (PBMCs), obtained at new diagnosis, from a patient treated with antithyroid drugs. The clonotype comes from a woman aged 25 to 39 with Graves disease. The V and J genes are TRBV20-1 and TRBJ1-2; D is possibly TRBD1 (5 bases). The CDR3 DNA reads TGCAGTGCTCGGGGGGTTCAAGATGGCTACACCTTC. This sequence encodes CSARGVQDGYTF.